These 24 T cell receptor beta chains were sequenced from one sample in a study of blood T cells in healthy people across ages. Then a second PCR, running about 6 to 12 cycles, was carried out with a sample-barcoded 5' primer and a J-beta primer mix. TCRdb re-analysed the 5' RACE reads in MiXCR, keeping a single row per CDR3 protein. The sample contains just over 800,000 distinct CDR3 sequences, around 68% of which appear only once. Sequencing used blood. The receptor source for this set is a man aged 30-40 years in good health.

The chain has TRBV6-1 and TRBJ2-2; no clear D gene. The germline V gene encodes CDR1 MNHNS and CDR2 SASEGT. V was cut by 2 bases and J by 4 bases, with 17 bases left in between. The CDR3 sequence is 17 residues long. The CDR3 DNA follows: TGTGCCAGCAGTGAAATTCTCGTGGACCACCCCACCGGGGAGCTGTTTTTT. As protein: CASSEILVDHPTGELFF.

This chain connects TRBV27 to TRBJ1-6; D gene unclear. Trimming shortened V by 6 bases and J by 10 bases, and 13 bases separated the two germline ends. The germline CDR1 and CDR2 sequences are MNHEY and SMNVEV (reference sequence). This CDR3 has 13 residues. CDR3 sequence reads: CASRHPSSSPLHF. CDR3 nucleotides: TGTGCCAGCAGGCACCCATCCTCCTCACCCCTCCACTTT.

This clonotype was counted at least ten times. V and J are TRBV4-3 and TRBJ1-2, with unresolved D. There are 15 residues in the CDR3. Germline CDR1 and CDR2: LGHNA and YSLEER. V was pared by 0 bases and J by 6 bases, with 14 bases between. The CDR3: CASSQELVRINGYTF. In DNA, the CDR3 is TGCGCCAGCAGCCAAGAATTGGTCAGAATAAATGGCTACACCTTC.

This chain joins TRBV27 and TRBJ1-5; 7 positions match TRBD1. V was pared by 2 bases and J by 4 bases, with 14 bases of the junction left unmatched. CDR3 size: 18 residues. Looked up from germline, CDR1 is MNHEY and CDR2 is SMNVEV (reference sequence). CDR3: CASSLKGPSGGSNQPQHF. The CDR3 bases are TGTGCCAGCAGTTTAAAGGGCCCATCAGGGGGGTCTAATCAGCCCCAGCATTTT.

This clonotype was recorded only once. The rearrangement joins TRBV6-5 to TRBJ1-1; D is perhaps TRBD1 (5 bases). V was pared by 8 bases and J by 5 bases, with 15 bases between. The CDR3 length is 13 residues. CDR1 and CDR2 (germline): MNHEY, SVGAGI. CDR3 coding DNA: TGTGCCAGCCTCGGTGGGGGGAGTACTGAAGCTTTCTTT. Its translation: CASLGGGSTEAFF.

V and J are TRBV9 and TRBJ2-3; 7 nucleotides match TRBD2. Trimming at V came to 0 bases and at J to 2 bases, leaving 9 bases not matched to a gene. This CDR3 spans 17 amino acids. Germline V CDR1 and CDR2: SGDLS, YYNGEE. For the CDR3, the DNA is TGTGCCAGCAGCGTAGCCCCTACTAGCGAAATCACAGATACGCAGTATTTT. Amino acids: CASSVAPTSEITDTQYF.

J is TRBJ2-4 and V is TRBV7-9; 9 nucleotides match TRBD1. From germline, CDR1 is SEHNR and CDR2 FQNEAQ (reference sequence). There are 14 residues in the CDR3. After removal of 5 bases from V and 7 bases from J, the junction contained 6 bases not matched to a gene. CDR3 coding DNA: TGTGCCAGCAGCGGGGACAGGGAACGCAACATTCAGTACTTC. This translates into CASSGDRERNIQYF. Drawing the rest from reference TRBV7-9 and TRBJ2-4, the complete variable domain is DTGVSQNPRHKITKRGQNVTFRCDPISEHNRLYWYRQTLGQGPEFLTYFQNEAQLEKSRLLSDRFSAERPKGSFSTLEIQRTEQGDSAMYLCASSGDRERNIQYFGAGTRLSVL.

V usage is TRBV7-2 and J usage is TRBJ1-6; D gene ambiguous. There are 13 residues in the CDR3. Trimming stripped 2 bases from V and 8 bases from J, with 7 bases between. CDR1 is SGHTA, CDR2 FQGNSA, per germline. As DNA, the CDR3 is TGTGCCAGCAGCTTATATGAGCATTCACCCCTCCACTTT. Translating gives CASSLYEHSPLHF.

This clonotype was picked up a small number of times. The chain is built from TRBV13 and TRBJ1-2; D call uncertain. CDR1 and CDR2 (germline): PRHDT, FYEKMQ (reference sequence). V dropped 0 bases and J dropped 1 base, with 6 bases sitting between them. The CDR3 extends over 14 amino acids. The DNA of the CDR3 is TGTGCCAGCAGCTTAGGGCGGTTTAACTATGGCTACACCTTC. It encodes CASSLGRFNYGYTF.

The chain joins TRBV6-2 or TRBV6-3 to TRBJ2-4; no clear D. The DNA end lines up better with TRBJ2-7; the J call may be wrong. The V gene's germline CDR1 is MNHEY and CDR2 SVGEGT. This CDR3 has 13 residues. The CDR3 DNA sequence: TGTGCCAGCAGGAACGGGCAGTTGTACGAGCAGTACTTC. Translating gives CASRNGQLYEQYF.

The V gene is TRBV6-5, the J gene TRBJ2-6; D unresolved. With 0 bases removed from V and 3 bases from J, the gap between germline ends came to 6 bases. The CDR3 extends over 15 amino acids. The germline gives CDR1 MNHEY, CDR2 SVGAGI. The CDR3 DNA sequence: TGTGCCAGCAGTTACTCGAGTGATGGGGCCAACGTCCTGACTTTC. It is translated as CASSYSSDGANVLTF.

The rearrangement links TRBV14 to TRBJ1-5; D perhaps matches TRBD1 (5 bases). The CDR3 spans 16 residues. With 0 bases removed from V and 3 bases from J, the gap between germline ends came to 12 bases. Per the germline V gene, CDR1 is SGHDN and CDR2 is FVKESK. For the CDR3, the DNA is TGTGCCAGCAGCCAAGATTATAACAGGATCAATCAGCCCCAGCATTTT. Translation: CASSQDYNRINQPQHF.

The J gene is TRBJ2-4, the V gene TRBV10-3; D possibly uses TRBD1 or TRBD2 (5 bases each). The J call could be wrong; TRBJ2-7 is a better fit for the DNA end. The CDR3 extends over 15 amino acids. From germline, CDR1 is ENHRY and CDR2 SYGVKD. The CDR3 is CAISDPGTETYEQYF. In DNA, the CDR3 is TGTGCCATCAGTGACCCAGGGACGGAGACCTACGAGCAGTACTTC.

This rearrangement joins TRBV28 to TRBJ1-5; 8 positions match TRBD1. CDR3 length equals 17 residues. Per germline, CDR1 MDHEN and CDR2 SYDVKM. Trimming cost V 3 bases and J 5 bases; bases outside gene matches: 12. CDR3 sequence: CASSLRGAGGRDQPQHF. The CDR3 nucleotides read TGTGCCAGCAGTTTGAGGGGCGCAGGGGGCCGCGATCAGCCCCAGCATTTT.

This chain links TRBV7-3 with TRBJ2-7; D is possibly TRBD1 or TRBD2 (5 bases each). The germline V gene encodes CDR1 SGHTA and CDR2 FQGTGA. Trimming shortened V by 5 bases and J by 2 bases, and 13 bases separated the two germline ends. The CDR3 runs to 14 residues. The CDR3 reads CASSRWDGTYEQYF. The CDR3 region has the DNA TGTGCCAGCAGCCGTTGGGACGGAACCTACGAGCAGTACTTC.

The genes are TRBV6-2 or TRBV6-3 and TRBJ2-1; weak D call: TRBD2 (7 bases). The V gene's germline CDR1 is MNHEY and CDR2 SVGEGT. The ends were cut back, 9 bases at V and 0 bases at J, with 15 bases in the middle. The CDR3 has 15 residues. CDR3 sequence (DNA): TGTGCCAGTTTGCGGGGGCGACCCTCCTACAATGAGCAGTTCTTC. This gives the protein CASLRGRPSYNEQFF.

A few counts support this clonotype. The CDR3 nucleotides are TGTGCCAGCATGGGGCTCCTTAGAGATACGCAGTATTTT. Protein sequence: CASMGLLRDTQYF. This rearrangement joins TRBV5-6 to TRBJ2-3; D perhaps matches TRBD1 (5 bases). With 6 bases removed from V and 5 bases from J, the gap between germline ends came to 13 bases. From germline, CDR1 is SGHDT and CDR2 YYEEEE. The CDR3 runs 13 residues.

This clonotype was seen only a few times. This rearrangement joins TRBV20-1 to TRBJ2-7; 10 bases are shared with TRBD2. Germline lookup yields CDR1 DFQATT and CDR2 SNEGSKA (reference sequence). This CDR3 has 19 amino acids. With 3 bases clipped from V and 0 bases from J, the junction kept 17 bases outside the gene matches. The CDR3 coding sequence is TGCAGTGCTAGCCGGTGGTCTAGCGGGGGTTCCGGTGGCTCCTACGAGCAGTACTTC. Amino acid sequence: CSASRWSSGGSGGSYEQYF.

This chain joins TRBV4-2 and TRBJ2-7; D perhaps matches TRBD2 (6 bases). The CDR3 length is 16 residues. V dropped 0 bases and J dropped 5 bases, with 17 bases sitting between them. CDR1 and CDR2 (germline): LGHNA, YNFKEQ. The CDR3 is CASSQEGGAGSHEQYF. CDR3 sequence (DNA): TGTGCCAGCAGCCAAGAGGGCGGGGCAGGGAGTCACGAGCAGTACTTC.

A single count supports this clonotype. This sequence joins TRBV20-1 and TRBJ1-1; D gene ambiguous. From germline, CDR1 is DFQATT and CDR2 SNEGSKA (reference sequence). The CDR3 is made up of 14 amino acids. The V end lost 3 bases, the J end lost 0 bases, and 11 bases lay between the germline ends. Written as DNA, the CDR3 is TGCAGTGCTAGGTCTGCGCTAATGAACACTGAAGCTTTCTTT. Protein sequence: CSARSALMNTEAFF.

The V call is TRBV20-1, the J call TRBJ2-5; 7 nucleotides align to TRBD1. With the DNA end fitting TRBJ2-7 better, the J assignment may be wrong. CDR1 and CDR2 from the germline V gene are DFQATT and SNEGSKA (reference sequence). CDR3 length: 13 amino acids. The CDR3 here is CSAITDRAYEQYF. CDR3 sequence (DNA): TGCAGTGCTATAACTGACAGGGCCTACGAGCAGTACTTC.

This clonotype came up a few times. Here the CDR3 DNA reads TGTGCCAGCAGTGACTTCCGTCGGAACTACAATGAGCAGTTCTTC. Encoded protein: CASSDFRRNYNEQFF. The chain joins TRBV2 to TRBJ2-1; no firm D call. Germline V CDR1 and CDR2: SNHLY, FYNNEI. The CDR3 consists of 15 residues. Trimming shortened V by 3 bases and J by 3 bases, and 12 bases separated the two germline ends.

This clonotype occurred a few times. The rearrangement links TRBV28 to TRBJ2-5, with D possibly TRBD2 on 6 matching bases. The CDR3 spans 15 residues. Trimming took off 6 bases at V and 3 bases at J, with 17 bases between the two ends. CDR1 and CDR2 from the germline V gene are MDHEN and SYDVKM. Written as DNA, the CDR3 is TGTGCCAGCAGCAACGCGGGGCCCGGCGAAGAGACCCAGTACTTC. It encodes CASSNAGPGEETQYF.

The chain joins TRBV7-2 to TRBJ2-3; TRBD2 matches at 9 bases. CDR3 length: 16 residues. Germline-derived CDR1 and CDR2 are SGHTA and FQGNSA. The J segment lost 2 bases and the V segment lost 1 base, leaving 4 bases of the junction unmatched. CDR3 residues: CASSLGSGGYTDTQYF. CDR3 sequence (DNA): TGTGCCAGCAGCTTAGGAAGCGGGGGGTACACAGATACGCAGTATTTT.